The clone carrying this T cell receptor (beta chain) was seen repeatedly, ten times or more. Antigen: not known. The entry originates in a study of response to subunit inactivated influenza vaccine. Broader study findings: Authors suggested each seasonal flu vaccination may recruit only limited numbers of new T cells.

V lost 5 bases and J lost 1; bases outside the gene matches: 3. Germline CDR1 SQVTM, CDR2 ANQGSEA. The CDR3 consists of 14 residues. TCRdb re-derived calls from the RT-PCR reads in MiXCR, one entry per CDR3 protein. This table has roughly 500,000 distinct CDR3 sequences, 16% appearing once. The sequence was obtained from a man aged 45 to 70 who received an inactivated influenza vaccine. Sequenced material: CD4+ T cells sorted from PBMCs, taken 23 to 25 months after vaccination. This chain connects TRBV29-1 to TRBJ2-1, with 9 bases aligning to TRBD2. The CDR3 nucleotides are TGCAGCGTTCTAAGCGGGAGGTCCTACAATGAGCAGTTCTTC. Its translation is CSVLSGRSYNEQFF.